Sequencing of this T cell receptor (beta chain) was carried out in a study of regulatory T cells in long-lasting Graves disease. Points from the study as a whole: The sample size was small, and this may have reduced accuracy.

As for this clonotype: Its antigen is not known. Possible read error: a much larger clone is one base away.

Germline CDR1 is LNHNV and CDR2 is YYDKDF (reference sequence). The CDR3 sequence is 14 residues long. Time point here: newly diagnosed GD, antithyroid drugs for less than 3 months. PBMC-extracted RNA yielded the TCR library. The authors built TCR beta libraries using iRepertoire HTBI primers and Arm-PCR of CDR3 regions. TCRdb reanalysed the multiplex PCR reads using MiXCR and keeps one entry per CDR3 protein. In the table there are roughly 500,000 distinct CDR3 sequences, about 12% of which are singletons. The same data also went into a second study, on T cells in Graves' hyperthyroidism and ophthalmopathy.

The TCR was taken from a woman in her twenties or thirties with Graves disease. The source was peripheral blood mononuclear cells (PBMCs), collected at new diagnosis, from a patient treated with antithyroid drugs. This sequence joins TRBV15 and TRBJ1-1; D is ambiguous. For the CDR3, the DNA is TGTGCCACCAGCAGAGATGGGTTGTGGGATGAATCTTTCTTT. Its protein product is CATSRDGLWDESFF.